The 5 T cell receptor beta chains below were found in one sample sequenced in a study of blood T cell repertoires in COVID-19. Repertoires were generated with immunoSEQ multiplex PCR, while TCRdb's copy carries only in-frame clones and drops some. The table has about 57,000 clones, more than 75% seen once. The specimen was peripheral blood. The receptors were gathered from an elderly woman with acute or convalescent COVID-19.

The chain carries TRBV10-1 and TRBJ2-3; 11 nucleotides align to TRBD2. J lost 0 bases, V lost 4 bases, and 6 bases had no gene match. CDR1 WNHNN and CDR2 SYGVQD come from the germline V gene (reference sequence). The CDR3 has 17 amino acids. The CDR3 loop reads CASSGLAGSPSTDTQYF. The CDR3 DNA reads as TGCGCCAGCAGTGGACTAGCGGGGTCTCCTAGCACAGATACGCAGTATTTT.

This sequence joins TRBV2 and TRBJ2-2; 7 nucleotides line up with TRBD2. J lost 0 bases, V lost 0 bases, and 16 bases had no gene match. CDR3 length: 21 residues. Looked up from germline, CDR1 is SNHLY and CDR2 is FYNNEI. The chain's CDR3 is CASSEALRGWLADPNTGELFF. As DNA, the CDR3 is TGTGCCAGCAGTGAAGCGCTTCGGGGGTGGCTAGCGGACCCGAACACCGGGGAGCTGTTTTTT.

This chain uses TRBV30 with TRBJ2-2, with D uncertain. Trimming left V 0 bases short and J 7 bases short, with 9 bases between. The germline CDR1 and CDR2 sequences are GTSNPN and SVGIG (reference sequence). The CDR3 loop spans 13 amino acids. CDR3 in DNA: TGTGCCTGGAGTGTCGGCAGGCGCGGGGAGCTGTTTTTT. Encoded protein: CAWSVGRRGELFF.

The rearrangement joins TRBV29-1 to TRBJ2-1, with D maybe TRBD2 (5 bases). Trimming cost V 6 bases and J 3 bases, with 9 bases left between them. CDR3 size: 12 residues. The germline gives CDR1 SQVTM, CDR2 ANQGSEA. CDR3 coding DNA: TGCAGCGTAGGCCGGGACTACAATGAGCAGTTCTTC. Residues: CSVGRDYNEQFF.

The chain recombines TRBV5-1 with TRBJ1-5; D is unclear. V was pared by 5 bases and J by 1 base, with 10 bases between. CDR3 length: 14 amino acids. CDR1 and CDR2 from the germline V gene are SGHRS and YFSETQ. The CDR3 DNA sequence: TGCGCCAGCAGAGCCGACACAAGCAATCAGCCCCAGCATTTT. Translation gives CASRADTSNQPQHF.